This passage covers 9 T cell receptor beta chains from one sample sequenced in a study of control samples from healthy donors and cancer patients. Repertoires were generated with immunoSEQ multiplex PCR, while TCRdb's copy carries only in-frame clones and drops some. Of approximately 140,000 clones listed, roughly 90% are singletons. The specimen was blood. The receptors here all came from a man aged 30-40 years in good health.

The rearrangement joins TRBV10-3 to TRBJ1-5, with D hard to call. Trimming removed 3 bases at V and 2 bases at J, with 11 bases between. Germline V gives CDR1 ENHRY, CDR2 SYGVKD. CDR3 length: 15 residues. The CDR3 is CAISDEGKGNQPQHF. DNA of the CDR3: TGTGCCATCAGTGACGAGGGAAAAGGCAATCAGCCCCAGCATTTT.

This clone has only one observation. Other DNA sequences in this sample translate to the same CDR3. The V gene is TRBV6-6, the J gene TRBJ1-6; 12 bases map to TRBD1. This CDR3 comprises 15 residues. In germline, CDR1 is MNHNY, CDR2 SVGAGI (reference sequence). Trimming at V came to 6 bases and at J to 10 bases, leaving 7 bases not matched to a gene. CDR3: CASSGRDRGRSPLHF. The CDR3 nucleotides read TGTGCCAGCAGCGGAAGGGACAGGGGGCGGTCACCCCTCCACTTT.

The CDR3 protein is CASSKVSQNRSNQPQHF. The CDR3 DNA sequence: TGTGCCAGCAGCAAAGTTTCTCAAAACAGAAGCAATCAGCCCCAGCATTTT. V usage is TRBV21-1 and J usage is TRBJ1-5; no check of the table's D call, TRBD1, against the DNA was made. TRBV21-1 is shown as a pseudogene. This CDR3 contains 17 residues.

The chain combines TRBV29-1 with TRBJ2-2; D might be TRBD1 or TRBD2, each matching 5 bases. The V and J ends lost 3 bases and 1 base respectively, with 9 bases between them. The CDR3 contains 14 residues. Germline lookup yields CDR1 SQVTM and CDR2 ANQGSEA. Here the CDR3 DNA reads TGCAGCGTTGAGTGGGGGATGAACACCGGGGAGCTGTTTTTT. This encodes CSVEWGMNTGELFF.

The chain joins TRBV6-5 to TRBJ2-7; 7 bases fit TRBD1. V trimming: 5 bases; J trimming: 0 bases; junction bases outside the gene matches: 7. Germline V lookup: CDR1 MNHEY, CDR2 SVGAGI. The CDR3 runs 15 residues. This CDR3 reads CASSTRQGPSYEQYF. The CDR3 region has the DNA TGTGCCAGCAGTACAAGACAGGGCCCCTCCTACGAGCAGTACTTC.

This clone was detected only once. V is TRBV9 and J is TRBJ2-7; 7 bases match TRBD2. The trim removed 0 bases at V and 3 bases at J, leaving 3 bases unmatched. Germline loops: CDR1 SGDLS, CDR2 YYNGEE. The CDR3 is 14 amino acids. Here the CDR3 reads CASSVDERDYEQYF. CDR3 bases: TGTGCCAGCAGCGTAGATGAGCGGGACTACGAGCAGTACTTC.

The V and J genes are TRBV11-3 and TRBJ2-1; TRBD2 aligns across 10 bases. The CDR3 loop spans 14 amino acids. Trimming cost V 3 bases and J 9 bases; bases outside gene matches: 5. Germline V gives CDR1 SGHNT, CDR2 YENEEA. The CDR3, as DNA: TGTGCCAGCAGCTTCAGAGCGGGAGGGGGTGAGCAGTTCTTC. Translated: CASSFRAGGGEQFF. The variable domain in full, with the rest retrieved from reference TRBV11-3 and TRBJ2-1, is EAGVVQSPRYKIIEKKQPVAFWCNPISGHNTLYWYLQNLGQGPELLIRYENEEAVDDSQLPKDRFSAERLKGVDSTLKIQPAELGDSAVYLCASSFRAGGGEQFFGPGTRLTVL.

The chain links TRBV7-9 to TRBJ2-1; D might be TRBD1 (6 bases). Germline V gives CDR1 SEHNR, CDR2 FQNEAQ (reference sequence). The ends were cut back, 3 bases at V and 4 bases at J, with 10 bases in the middle. The CDR3 is 14 amino acids. CDR3 sequence (DNA): TGTGCCAGCAGCTTTCGGGACACATACAATGAGCAGTTCTTC. Its protein product is CASSFRDTYNEQFF.

This chain uses TRBV7-8 with TRBJ1-2; D remains unclear. The CDR3 extends over 15 amino acids. Trimming stripped 6 bases from V and 4 bases from J, with 18 bases between. Germline V CDR1 and CDR2: SGHVS, FQNEAQ. As DNA, the CDR3 is TGTGCCAGCAGTTCGGCGCGGGAGGTTGGCTATGGCTACACCTTC. It translates to CASSSAREVGYGYTF. Combining the CDR3 with reference TRBV7-8 and TRBJ1-2 gives the whole variable domain GAGVSQSPRYKVAKRGQDVALRCDPISGHVSLFWYQQALGQGPEFLTYFQNEAQLDKSGLPSDRFFAERPEGSVSTLKIQRTQQEDSAVYLCASSSAREVGYGYTFGSGTRLTVV.